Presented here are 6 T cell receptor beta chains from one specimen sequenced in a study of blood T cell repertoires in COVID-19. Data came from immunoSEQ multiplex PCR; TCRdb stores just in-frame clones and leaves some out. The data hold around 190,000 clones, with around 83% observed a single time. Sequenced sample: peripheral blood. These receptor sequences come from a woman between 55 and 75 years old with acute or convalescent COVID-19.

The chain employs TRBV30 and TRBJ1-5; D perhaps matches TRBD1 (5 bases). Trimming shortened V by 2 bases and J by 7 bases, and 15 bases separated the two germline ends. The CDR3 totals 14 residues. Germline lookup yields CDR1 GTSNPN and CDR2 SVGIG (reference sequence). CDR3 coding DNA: TGTGCCTGGAGTTTGGGTTCGGGGGGACAGCCCCAGCATTTT. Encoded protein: CAWSLGSGGQPQHF.

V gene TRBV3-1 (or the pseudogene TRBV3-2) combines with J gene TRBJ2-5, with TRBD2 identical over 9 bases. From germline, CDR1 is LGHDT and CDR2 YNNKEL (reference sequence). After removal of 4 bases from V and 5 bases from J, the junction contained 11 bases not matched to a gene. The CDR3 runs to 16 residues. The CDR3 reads CASSPGALAGRETQYF. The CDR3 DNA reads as TGTGCCAGCAGCCCAGGGGCCCTAGCGGGGAGGGAGACCCAGTACTTC.

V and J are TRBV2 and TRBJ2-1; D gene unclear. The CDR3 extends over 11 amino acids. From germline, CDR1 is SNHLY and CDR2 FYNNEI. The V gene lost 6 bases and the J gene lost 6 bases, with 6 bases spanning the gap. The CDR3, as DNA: TGTGCCAGCAGCTTTATCAATGAGCAGTTCTTC. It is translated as CASSFINEQFF.

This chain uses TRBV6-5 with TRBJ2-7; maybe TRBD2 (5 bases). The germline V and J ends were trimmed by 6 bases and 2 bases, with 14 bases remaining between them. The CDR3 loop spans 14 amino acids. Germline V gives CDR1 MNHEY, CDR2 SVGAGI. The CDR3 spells CASSQSGSTYEQYV. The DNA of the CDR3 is TGTGCCAGCAGCCAATCGGGGAGTACCTACGAGCAGTACGTC.

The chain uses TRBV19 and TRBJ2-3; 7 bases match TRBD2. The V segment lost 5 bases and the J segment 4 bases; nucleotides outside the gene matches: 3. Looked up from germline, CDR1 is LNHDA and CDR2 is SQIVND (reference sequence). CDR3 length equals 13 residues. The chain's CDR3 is CASSLGLADTQYF. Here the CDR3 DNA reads TGTGCCAGTAGTCTTGGACTAGCAGATACGCAGTATTTT.

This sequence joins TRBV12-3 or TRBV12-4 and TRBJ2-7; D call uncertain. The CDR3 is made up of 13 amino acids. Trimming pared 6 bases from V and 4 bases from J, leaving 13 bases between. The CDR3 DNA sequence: TGTGCCAGCAGGACCCCGGGTCCATACGAGCAGTACGTC. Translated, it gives CASRTPGPYEQYV.